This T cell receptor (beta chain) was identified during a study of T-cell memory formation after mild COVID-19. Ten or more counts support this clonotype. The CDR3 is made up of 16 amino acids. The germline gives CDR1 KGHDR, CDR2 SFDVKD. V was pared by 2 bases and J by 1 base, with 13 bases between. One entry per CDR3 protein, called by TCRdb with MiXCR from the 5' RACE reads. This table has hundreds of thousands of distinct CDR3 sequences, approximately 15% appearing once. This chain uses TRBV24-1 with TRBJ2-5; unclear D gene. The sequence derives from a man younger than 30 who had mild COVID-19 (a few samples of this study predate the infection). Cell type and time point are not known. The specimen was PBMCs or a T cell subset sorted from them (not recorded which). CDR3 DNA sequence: TGTGCCACCAGTGATTCGCGTACCGGCGGCCAAGAGACCCAGTACTTC. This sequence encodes CATSDSRTGGQETQYF.